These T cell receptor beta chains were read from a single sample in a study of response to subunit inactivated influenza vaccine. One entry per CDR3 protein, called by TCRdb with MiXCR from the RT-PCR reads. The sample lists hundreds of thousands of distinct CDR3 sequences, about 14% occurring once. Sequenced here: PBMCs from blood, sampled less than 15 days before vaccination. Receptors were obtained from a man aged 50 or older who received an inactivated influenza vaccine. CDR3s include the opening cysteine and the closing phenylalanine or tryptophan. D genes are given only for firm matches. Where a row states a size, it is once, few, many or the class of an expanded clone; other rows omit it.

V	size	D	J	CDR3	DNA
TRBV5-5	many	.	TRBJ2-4	CASNDRPGDIQYF	TGTGCCAGCAACGATCGACCAGGGGACATTCAGTACTTC
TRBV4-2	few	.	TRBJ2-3	CASSQALTWDFTDTQYF	TGTGCCAGCAGCCAAGCCCTTACCTGGGACTTCACAGATACGCAGTATTTT
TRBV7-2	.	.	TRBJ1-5	CASSLSPSGVSNQPQHF	TGTGCCAGCAGCTTAAGCCCCTCAGGGGTAAGCAATCAGCCCCAGCATTTT
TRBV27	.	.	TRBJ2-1	CASSLGLGRGFYNEQFF	TGTGCCAGCAGTTTAGGTTTAGGGAGGGGGTTCTACAATGAGCAGTTCTTC
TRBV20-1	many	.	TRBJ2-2	CSARAPGLRNTGELFF	TGCAGTGCTAGAGCTCCGGGACTGAGGAACACCGGGGAGCTGTTTTTT
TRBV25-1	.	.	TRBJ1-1	CASSGTGYTEAFF	TGTGCCAGCAGTGGAACAGGTTACACTGAAGCTTTCTTT
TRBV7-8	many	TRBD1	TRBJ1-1	CASSNPYRGRTEAFF	TGTGCCAGCAGCAATCCCTACAGGGGGCGGACTGAAGCTTTCTTT
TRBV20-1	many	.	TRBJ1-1	CSASSASFNTEAFF	TGCAGTGCTAGTAGCGCCAGCTTTAACACTGAAGCTTTCTTT
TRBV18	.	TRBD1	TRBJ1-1	CASSQQGVEPFF	TGTGCCAGCTCGCAACAGGGGGTTGAACCTTTCTTT
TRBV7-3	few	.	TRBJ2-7	CASSPTLGYEQYF	TGTGCCAGCAGCCCCACTTTGGGGTACGAGCAGTACTTC
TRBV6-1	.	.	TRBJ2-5	CASFRVFQYF	TGTGCCAGCTTTAGAGTCTTTCAGTACTTC
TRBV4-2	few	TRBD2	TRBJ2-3	CASSQDLRGTDTQYF	TGTGCCAGCAGCCAAGATTTGCGGGGGACAGATACGCAGTATTTT
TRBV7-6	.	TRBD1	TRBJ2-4	CASSLALDRPINIQYF	TGTGCCAGCAGCTTAGCCCTGGACAGGCCAATAAACATTCAGTACTTC
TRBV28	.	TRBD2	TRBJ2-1	CASWVAGGNNEQFF	TGTGCCAGCTGGGTAGCGGGAGGAAACAATGAGCAGTTCTTC
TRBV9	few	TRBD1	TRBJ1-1	CASSVGSRGQAFF	TGTGCCAGCAGCGTAGGTTCCAGGGGGCAAGCTTTCTTT
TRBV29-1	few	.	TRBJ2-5	CSVDHWEETQYF	TGCAGCGTCGACCATTGGGAAGAGACCCAGTACTTC
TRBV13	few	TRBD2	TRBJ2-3	CASSPGLAGGYSDTQYF	TGTGCCAGCAGCCCTGGACTAGCGGGAGGTTATTCAGATACGCAGTATTTT
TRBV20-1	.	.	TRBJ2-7	CSASHPGPQSPEQYF	TGCAGTGCTAGCCATCCGGGACCTCAAAGTCCCGAGCAGTACTTC
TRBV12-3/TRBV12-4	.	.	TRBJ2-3	CASRLAGHSTDTQYF	TGTGCCAGCAGACTGGCGGGGCATAGCACAGATACGCAGTATTTT
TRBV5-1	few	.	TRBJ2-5	CASSSQFGAQETQYF	TGCGCCAGCAGCTCCCAGTTCGGGGCTCAGGAGACCCAGTACTTC
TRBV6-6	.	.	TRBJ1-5	CASSYQEQPQHF	TGTGCCAGCAGTTACCAGGAGCAGCCCCAGCATTTT
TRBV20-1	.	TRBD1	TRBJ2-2	CSATATGDPDGELFF	TGCAGTGCGACAGCGACAGGGGATCCCGACGGGGAGCTGTTTTTT
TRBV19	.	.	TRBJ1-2	CASSIPAANYGYTF	TGTGCCAGTAGTATTCCGGCGGCGAACTATGGCTACACCTTC
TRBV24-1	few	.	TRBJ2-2	CATSDRPHGTLDNTGELFF	TGTGCCACCAGTGATCGACCCCACGGGACACTGGATAACACCGGGGAGCTGTTTTTT
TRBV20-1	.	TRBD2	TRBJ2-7	CSAATSGRNEQYF	TGCAGTGCTGCAACTAGCGGGAGAAACGAGCAGTACTTC
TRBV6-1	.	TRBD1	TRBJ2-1	CASSALQGAFNEQFF	TGTGCCAGCAGTGCTTTACAGGGGGCCTTCAATGAGCAGTTCTTC
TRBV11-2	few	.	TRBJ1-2	CASSLADSPDYGYTF	TGTGCCAGCAGCTTAGCGGACAGCCCAGACTATGGCTACACCTTC
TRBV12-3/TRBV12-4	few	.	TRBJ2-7	CASSPPAGPHYYEQYF	TGTGCCAGCAGTCCCCCCGCAGGCCCCCATTACTACGAGCAGTACTTC
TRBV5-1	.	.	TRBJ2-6	CASSLEPGAGANVLTF	TGCGCCAGCAGCTTGGAGCCGGGAGCTGGGGCCAACGTCCTGACTTTC
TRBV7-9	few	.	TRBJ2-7	CASSLGDGSSAYEQYF	TGTGCCAGCAGCTTAGGGGATGGCAGCTCTGCCTACGAGCAGTACTTC
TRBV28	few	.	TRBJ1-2	CASSAPGGAQTNYGYTF	TGTGCCAGCAGTGCCCCCGGAGGGGCACAGACTAACTATGGCTACACCTTC
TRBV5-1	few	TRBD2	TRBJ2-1	CASTGEAGELNEQFF	TGCGCCAGCACCGGGGAGGCGGGAGAACTCAATGAGCAGTTCTTC
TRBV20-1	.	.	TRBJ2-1	CSAPPPGATYNEQFF	TGCAGTGCTCCTCCCCCGGGAGCCACCTACAATGAGCAGTTCTTC
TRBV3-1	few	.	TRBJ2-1	CASSQVRNRPRYEQFF	TGTGCCAGCAGCCAAGTTAGAAACAGGCCCAGATATGAGCAGTTCTTC
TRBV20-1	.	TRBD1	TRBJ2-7	CSASDDRGDEQYF	TGCAGTGCTTCTGACGACAGGGGAGACGAGCAGTACTTC
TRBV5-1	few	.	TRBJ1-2	CASRPTLANYGYTF	TGCGCCAGCAGACCGACTCTAGCTAACTATGGCTACACCTTC
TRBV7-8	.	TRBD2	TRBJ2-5	CASSLLSRLAGEETQYF	TGTGCCAGCAGCTTACTCTCGCGACTAGCGGGGGAAGAGACCCAGTACTTC